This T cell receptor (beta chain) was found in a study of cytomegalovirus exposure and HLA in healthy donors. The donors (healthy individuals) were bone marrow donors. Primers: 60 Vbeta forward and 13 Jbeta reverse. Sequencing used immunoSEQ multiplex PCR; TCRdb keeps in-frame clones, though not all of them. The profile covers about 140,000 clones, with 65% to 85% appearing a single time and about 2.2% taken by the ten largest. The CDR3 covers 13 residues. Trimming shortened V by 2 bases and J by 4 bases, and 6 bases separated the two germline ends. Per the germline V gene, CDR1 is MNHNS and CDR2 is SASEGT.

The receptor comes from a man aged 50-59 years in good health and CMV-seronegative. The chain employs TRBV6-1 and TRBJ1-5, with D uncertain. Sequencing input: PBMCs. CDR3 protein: CASSEKLNQPQHF. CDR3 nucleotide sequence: TGTGCCAGCAGTGAAAAACTAAATCAGCCCCAGCATTTT.